The present T cell receptor (beta chain) was sequenced within a study of T cell responses to AZD1222 COVID-19 vaccine. The assay was immunoSEQ multiplex PCR, and TCRdb's table has in-frame clones only and misses some. This table holds tens of thousands of clones, 80% to 90% found once. For this clone: Its antigen is currently unknown.

This CDR3 is built from 17 residues. V lost 5 bases to trimming and J lost 5 bases; unmatched junction nucleotides: 11. Germline V gene lookup returns CDR1 LNHDA and CDR2 SQIVND (reference sequence). Study-wide findings and caveats: Recipients of AZD1222 seropositive at baseline numbered only five or six.

J is TRBJ2-6 and V is TRBV19; 8 bases are a match to TRBD1. The specimen was peripheral blood, collected on day 0 of AZD1222 vaccination. The receptor was isolated from an adult in good health. Here the CDR3 reads CASSSRSGGGWANVLTF. The CDR3 bases are TGTGCCAGTAGTTCGAGGTCAGGGGGCGGCTGGGCCAACGTCCTGACTTTC.